This T cell receptor (beta chain) was captured by sequencing in a study of cytomegalovirus exposure and HLA in healthy donors. Notes on this clone: As yet, its antigen is unknown.

PCR involved 60 Vbeta and 13 Jbeta primers. Per the original data handling: Among the unique TCR beta chains that a later analysis counted, about 85 million in all, 9.5 million to 11 million were shared. This table comes from immunoSEQ multiplex PCR, and its TCRdb copy is limited to in-frame clones, with some not included. The DNA was the basis for D and trimming; V, J and clone size are from that table. The sample records 130,000 or so clones, over 70% being singletons. Study-wide results and caveats: Investigators reported 150 to 200 TCR beta chains as tied to cytomegalovirus. One variant, a missense change in DCLRE1C, was linked in a later analysis to TCR beta V- and J-gene trimming.

The length of the CDR3 is 18 residues. V was pared by 1 base and J by 7 bases, with 13 bases of the junction left unmatched. Per the germline V gene, CDR1 is SGHDT and CDR2 is YYEEEE. V usage is TRBV5-6 and J usage is TRBJ1-4; 10 bases agree with TRBD1. The sequence came from a middle-aged woman in good health and CMV-seropositive. Sequencing input: PBMCs. The CDR3 sequence is CASSLRGTGVSMGEKLFF. The CDR3 nucleotides are TGTGCCAGCAGCTTGCGGGGGACAGGGGTTTCGATGGGTGAAAAACTGTTTTTT.